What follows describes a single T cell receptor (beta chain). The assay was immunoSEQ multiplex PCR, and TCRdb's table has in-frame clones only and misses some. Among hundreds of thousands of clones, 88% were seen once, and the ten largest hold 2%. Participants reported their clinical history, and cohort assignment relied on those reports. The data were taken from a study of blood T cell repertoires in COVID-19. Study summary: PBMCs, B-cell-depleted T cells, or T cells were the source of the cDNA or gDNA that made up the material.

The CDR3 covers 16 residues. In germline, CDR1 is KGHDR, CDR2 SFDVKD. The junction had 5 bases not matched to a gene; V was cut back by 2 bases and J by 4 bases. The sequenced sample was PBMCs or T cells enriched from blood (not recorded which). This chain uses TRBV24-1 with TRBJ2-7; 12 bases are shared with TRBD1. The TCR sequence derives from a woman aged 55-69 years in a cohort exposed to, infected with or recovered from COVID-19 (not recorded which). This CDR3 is CATSDSGQGAAYEQYF. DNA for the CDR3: TGTGCCACCAGTGATTCGGGACAGGGGGCGGCTTACGAGCAGTACTTC.